The 15 T cell receptor beta chains reported below all come from one sample, sequenced in a study of identical twins (dated by TCRdb to between 2015 and 2016). Library preparation used 5' RACE. Sequencing relied on an Illumina HiSeq 2000. TCRdb took the public reads, trimmed them with fastp at Q25, ran MiXCR for clone calling and kept in-frame beta chains. CDR3 protein duplicates are merged, each entry listing the most common genes and DNA. The sample has 300,000 to 350,000 distinct CDR3 sequences on record, around an eighth of them singletons. The ten largest clones capture around 6.9% of the sample. These data were likewise used in another study, on yellow fever vaccine responses in identical twins.

Sequences were obtained from CD8+ T cells sorted from blood. These receptor sequences come from a woman under 30 in good health.

This clonotype has only a few counts. This chain uses TRBV13 with TRBJ2-3; D remains unclear. The CDR3 spans 14 residues. Trimming took 3 bases from V and 2 from J, leaving 9 bases between them. Germline CDR1 PRHDT, CDR2 FYEKMQ (reference sequence). The CDR3 loop is CASSLGTITDTQYF. The CDR3 nucleotides are TGTGCCAGCAGCTTGGGAACCATCACAGATACGCAGTATTTT.

There are a few counts of this clonotype. The chain combines TRBV12-3 or TRBV12-4 with TRBJ2-5; D is perhaps TRBD2 (5 bases). CDR3 length: 16 residues. V lost 5 bases, J lost 1 base, and 17 bases lay in between. In DNA, the CDR3 is TGTGCCAGCAGTGCTCGACCTCGGGGTCCCCAAGAGACCCAGTACTTC. It is translated as CASSARPRGPQETQYF.

This chain connects TRBV27 to TRBJ1-4, with a tentative D call TRBD1 (5 bases). CDR3 length: 15 amino acids. Trimming cost V 5 bases and J 7 bases, with 17 bases left between them. Germline-derived CDR1 and CDR2 are MNHEY and SMNVEV (reference sequence). The CDR3 region is CASSLTVRRGEKLFF. The CDR3 nucleotides are TGTGCCAGCAGTCTAACAGTGAGGAGGGGTGAAAAACTGTTTTTT.

V is TRBV12-3 or TRBV12-4 and J is TRBJ2-7, with 7 bases matching TRBD1. The CDR3 loop spans 12 amino acids. V was clipped by 6 bases and J by 5 bases; unmatched bases: 4. The DNA for the CDR3 is TGTGCCAGCAGCCGACAGGGCCACGAGCAGTACTTC. Translating gives CASSRQGHEQYF.

This clonotype has at least ten counts. The chain couples TRBV2 to TRBJ1-2; weak D call: TRBD1 (6 bases). V shed 9 bases and J shed 5 bases, with 16 bases lying between them. Looked up from germline, CDR1 is SNHLY and CDR2 is FYNNEI. This CDR3 has 13 residues. The CDR3 DNA follows: TGTGCCAGGCCGAATGGACAGTCTTATGGCTACACCTTC. The encoded protein is CARPNGQSYGYTF.

This clonotype was counted only a few times. The chain employs TRBV4-1 and TRBJ2-5, with D tentatively TRBD1 or TRBD2 (6 bases each). There are 14 residues in the CDR3. The V gene's germline CDR1 is MGHRA and CDR2 YSYEKL. V lost 4 bases and J 2 bases, leaving 11 bases between the germline ends. The chain's CDR3 is CASSRRDTQETQYF. The CDR3 region has the DNA TGCGCCAGCAGCCGGAGGGACACACAAGAGACCCAGTACTTC.

This clonotype appeared a few times. V usage is TRBV11-2 and J usage is TRBJ2-1; D is perhaps TRBD2 (5 bases). CDR1 and CDR2 from the germline V gene are SGHAT and FQNNGV. CDR3 length: 19 residues. V shed 0 bases and J shed 8 bases, with 26 bases lying between them. The DNA for the CDR3 is TGTGCCAGCAGCTTAGACCCCACCGCACTGGGCAGGAAGGGAGATGAGCAGTTCTTC. Translation gives CASSLDPTALGRKGDEQFF. Together with reference TRBV11-2 and TRBJ2-1, the CDR3 gives the full variable domain: EAGVAQSPRYKIIEKRQSVAFWCNPISGHATLYWYQQILGQGPKLLIQFQNNGVVDDSQLPKDRFSAERLKGVDSTLKIQPAKLEDSAVYLCASSLDPTALGRKGDEQFFGPGTRLTVL.

V usage is TRBV20-1 and J usage is TRBJ2-1; the match to TRBD2 covers 7 bases. The CDR3 totals 14 residues. Germline CDR1 is DFQATT and CDR2 is SNEGSKA (reference sequence). Trimming removed 5 bases from V and 5 bases from J; junction bases left unmatched: 9. The CDR3 DNA reads as TGCAGTGCTGCTGGTGAGCGGGGTGACAATGAGCAGTTCTTC. Its translation: CSAAGERGDNEQFF.

This clonotype was seen a few times. This chain links TRBV12-3 or TRBV12-4 with TRBJ2-7; 8 bases are a match to TRBD2. V was pared by 6 bases and J by 4 bases, with 11 bases of the junction left unmatched. This CDR3 is 15 amino acids long. CDR3 residues: CASRASGSPLYEQYF. For the CDR3, the DNA is TGTGCCAGCAGGGCCAGCGGGAGTCCACTTTACGAGCAGTACTTC.

The gene calls are TRBV29-1 and TRBJ2-2, with 7 nucleotides matching TRBD1. V lost 4 bases and J lost 3; bases outside the gene matches: 2. Germline CDR1 SQVTM, CDR2 ANQGSEA. CDR3 length: 13 residues. CDR3 coding DNA: TGCAGCGTTGGACAGGGAGACACCGGGGAGCTGTTTTTT. This encodes CSVGQGDTGELFF.

V usage is TRBV4-1 and J usage is TRBJ1-6; D is unresolved. With 1 base removed from V and 9 bases from J, the gap between germline ends came to 7 bases. The CDR3 runs 13 residues. CDR1 is MGHRA, CDR2 YSYEKL, per germline. The CDR3 sequence: CASSQAPTSPLHF. In DNA form, the CDR3 reads TGCGCCAGCAGCCAAGCCCCCACTTCACCCCTCCACTTT.

CDR3 in DNA: TGTGCCAGCAGTGTTGGGCTGAGCTCCTACAATGAGCAGTTCTTC. Protein product: CASSVGLSSYNEQFF. The rearrangement joins TRBV2 to TRBJ2-1, with D unresolved. Germline lookup yields CDR1 SNHLY and CDR2 FYNNEI. The ends were cut back, 4 bases at V and 0 bases at J, with 10 bases in the middle. This CDR3 spans 15 amino acids.

This clonotype was recorded many times. The chain joins TRBV7-9 to TRBJ1-1; D is perhaps TRBD1 (6 bases). With 5 bases removed from V and 6 bases from J, the gap between germline ends came to 10 bases. CDR1 SEHNR and CDR2 FQNEAQ come from the germline V gene (reference sequence). The CDR3 length is 12 residues. Written as DNA, the CDR3 is TGTGCCAGCAGCCAACAGGGACCTGAAGCTTTCTTT. Protein sequence: CASSQQGPEAFF. Supplemented by reference TRBV7-9 and TRBJ1-1, the full variable domain reads DTGVSQNPRHKITKRGQNVTFRCDPISEHNRLYWYRQTLGQGPEFLTYFQNEAQLEKSRLLSDRFSAERPKGSFSTLEIQRTEQGDSAMYLCASSQQGPEAFFGQGTRLTVV.

The chain links TRBV29-1 to TRBJ1-3, with a weak D call TRBD1 (5 bases). V lost 2 bases and J lost 7, with 15 bases in between. CDR1 is SQVTM and CDR2 is ANQGSEA in the germline V gene. The CDR3 extends over 14 amino acids. In DNA form, the CDR3 reads TGCAGCGTTGAACCAGCAGGGTCGGGGAACACCATATATTTT. It specifies CSVEPAGSGNTIYF.

This sequence joins TRBV9 and TRBJ2-5, with a possible D match to TRBD1 (6 bases). The V end lost 0 bases, the J end lost 2 bases, and 14 bases lay between the germline ends. CDR1 and CDR2 from the germline V gene are SGDLS and YYNGEE. The CDR3 covers 16 residues. The CDR3 loop reads CASSVEGVRDQETQYF. The CDR3 nucleotides are TGTGCCAGCAGCGTAGAGGGGGTCAGGGATCAAGAGACCCAGTACTTC.